The rows below give T cell receptor beta chains drawn from one sample of a study of T cell responses to AZD1222 COVID-19 vaccine. Sequencing was performed with immunoSEQ multiplex PCR; in TCRdb, only in-frame clones are kept and a portion is missing. The sample has about 160,000 clones, about 89% seen once. The sequencing here drew on peripheral blood, taken on day 0 of AZD1222 vaccination. The receptors shown here come from an adult in good health. The CDR3 runs from the conserved cysteine through the conserved F or W. The D gene is left open where the match is weak. Size is omitted from some rows. Given values are once, few, many or a class for expanded clones.

>TRBJ1-1|TRBV7-2|TRBD1|NA
CASSWLGQGNTEAFF
TGTGCCAGCAGCTGGTTAGGACAGGGGAACACTGAAGCTTTCTTT
>TRBJ2-1|TRBV9|TRBD2|NA
CASSASGLAGGNEQFF
TGTGCCAGCAGCGCATCGGGACTAGCGGGTGGCAATGAGCAGTTCTTC
>TRBJ2-7|TRBV29-1|NA|once
CSVDASESSYEQYF
TGCAGCGTTGATGCTAGCGAGAGCTCCTACGAGCAGTACTTC
>TRBJ2-1|TRBV6-5|NA|NA
CASSRGLNNEQFF
TGTGCCAGCAGCCGCGGACTCAACAATGAGCAGTTCTTC
>TRBJ2-7|TRBV7-2|NA|NA
CASSSDRTNYEQYF
TGTGCCAGCAGCTCTGACAGGACTAACTACGAGCAGTACTTC
>TRBJ2-1|TRBV28|NA|NA
CASSFRLPGLGNNEQFF
TGTGCCAGCAGTTTTCGGCTGCCGGGGTTGGGCAACAATGAGCAGTTCTTC
>TRBJ2-1|TRBV5-1|TRBD2|NA
CASSGTSGSNEQFF
TGCGCCAGCTCCGGGACTAGCGGGTCTAATGAGCAGTTCTTC
>TRBJ1-6|TRBV5-6|NA|NA
CASSLGQGNSPLHF
TGTGCCAGCAGCTTGGGCCAGGGGAATTCACCCCTCCACTTT
>TRBJ1-3|TRBV12-3/TRBV12-4|NA|once
CASSLGGNTIYF
TGTGCCAGCAGTTTAGGTGGAAACACCATATATTTT
>TRBJ1-2|TRBV3-1/TRBV3-2|NA|NA
CASSQKDGAYGYTF
TGTGCCAGCAGCCAGAAAGACGGTGCCTATGGCTACACCTTC
>TRBJ1-3|TRBV4-2|NA|NA
CASSRVAGAVFTGNTIYF
TGTGCCAGCAGCCGGGTGGCGGGGGCTGTCTTTACTGGAAACACCATATATTTT
>TRBJ2-1|TRBV6-2/TRBV6-3|NA|few
CASSFRVHEQFF
TGTGCCAGCAGTTTTAGGGTCCACGAGCAGTTCTTC
>TRBJ1-2|TRBV5-4|TRBD1|NA
CASLSGGLDYGYTF
TGTGCCAGTCTTTCAGGGGGCCTCGACTATGGCTACACCTTC
>TRBJ2-7|TRBV10-3|NA|NA
CAISDGGRTYEQYF
TGTGCCATCAGTGACGGGGGACGGACCTACGAGCAGTACTTC
>TRBJ2-5|TRBV18|NA|once
CASSLLSGLETQYF
TGTGCCAGCTCACTCCTATCAGGGTTGGAGACCCAGTACTTC
>TRBJ2-3|TRBV19|NA|few
CASSSTGYPDTQYF
TGTGCCAGTAGTTCTACAGGGTACCCAGATACGCAGTATTTT
>TRBJ2-3|TRBV9|TRBD2|NA
CASSVDPSGGRDTQYF
TGTGCCAGCAGCGTAGACCCTAGCGGGGGGCGAGATACGCAGTATTTT
>TRBJ1-1|TRBV5-1|NA|NA
CASSHGENTEAFF
TGCGCCAGCAGCCACGGGGAGAACACTGAAGCTTTCTTT
>TRBJ2-7|TRBV2|TRBD1|once
CASNRDRGIYEQYF
TGTGCCAGCAACAGGGACAGGGGGATCTACGAGCAGTACTTC
>TRBJ2-1|TRBV27|TRBD2|NA
CATGPVGGDYNEQFF
TGTGCCACGGGGCCAGTGGGAGGGGACTACAATGAGCAGTTCTTC
>TRBJ2-3|TRBV7-2|TRBD2|NA
CASSDRLAGDFDTQYF
TGTGCCAGCAGCGACCGACTAGCGGGGGACTTTGATACGCAGTATTTT
>TRBJ1-5|TRBV24-1|NA|NA
CATSDPSGDSNQPQHF
TGTGCCACCAGTGACCCTAGTGGAGATAGCAATCAGCCCCAGCATTTT
>TRBJ1-1|TRBV6-5|TRBD1|NA
CASSYETGGRGEAFF
TGTGCCAGCAGTTACGAAACAGGGGGCAGGGGTGAAGCTTTCTTT
>TRBJ2-5|TRBV28|TRBD1|NA
CASSPPRQGATETQYF
TGTGCCAGCAGTCCCCCGAGACAGGGGGCTACGGAGACCCAGTACTTC
>TRBJ1-3|TRBV3-1/TRBV3-2|TRBD1|NA
CASSQVPGGGNTIYF
TGTGCCAGCAGCCAAGTCCCAGGGGGAGGAAACACCATATATTTT
>TRBJ2-7|TRBV19|TRBD1|NA
CAARDRGYEQYF
TGTGCCGCTCGGGACAGGGGCTACGAGCAGTACTTC
>TRBJ1-2|TRBV25-1|NA|NA
CASSEYGRDYGYTF
TGTGCCAGCAGTGAATACGGACGAGACTATGGCTACACCTTC
>TRBJ2-7|TRBV6-5|NA|NA
CASSYSQEGHEQYF
TGTGCCAGCAGTTACTCTCAGGAGGGCCACGAGCAGTACTTC
>TRBJ1-2|TRBV29-1|TRBD1|NA
CSVPRTGYGYTF
TGCAGCGTCCCAAGGACAGGGTATGGCTACACCTTC
>TRBJ1-5|TRBV4-3|NA|NA
CASSQVRSGNQPQHF
TGCGCCAGCAGCCAAGTGAGGTCAGGCAATCAGCCCCAGCATTTT
>TRBJ1-3|TRBV2|NA|NA
CAGRGNSGNTIYF
TGTGCCGGCCGGGGGAATAGTGGAAACACCATATATTTT
>TRBJ1-4|TRBV28|TRBD1|NA
CASSPTRDRGEKLFF
TGTGCCAGCAGTCCCACGAGGGACAGGGGAGAAAAACTGTTTTTT
>TRBJ1-1|TRBV5-1|NA|NA
CASSLAGMNTEAFF
TGCGCCAGCAGCTTGGCCGGAATGAACACTGAAGCTTTCTTT
>TRBJ2-2|TRBV7-3|NA|NA
CASSLTRTGELFF
TGTGCCAGCAGCTTAACGAGGACCGGGGAGCTGTTTTTT
>TRBJ2-7|TRBV6-2/TRBV6-3|TRBD2|NA
CASSYSSGRAHEQYF
TGTGCCAGCAGTTACTCGAGCGGGAGGGCCCACGAGCAGTACTTC
>TRBJ2-5|TRBV6-5|NA|NA
CASRAIEGTQYF
TGTGCCAGCAGGGCCATAGAAGGGACCCAGTACTTC
>TRBJ1-2|TRBV29-1|TRBD1|NA
CSVWDRGEYGYTF
TGCAGCGTCTGGGACAGGGGAGAGTATGGCTACACCTTC